The 23 T cell receptor beta chains in this list originate from one sample, sequenced in a study of cytomegalovirus exposure and HLA in healthy donors (dated by TCRdb to about 2017). Library preparation used the immunoSEQ multiplex PCR assay. The table was pulled from immuneACCESS by TCRdb, which kept in-frame rearrangements only. Such tables lose some clones; where checked, under half of the loss comes from unresolved V genes, and the rest has no known cause. For this sample the table gives approximately 160,000 clones, of which approximately 96% were detected only once. Clones ranked in the top ten supply around 0.9% of the sample. The sample was PBMCs. These receptor sequences come from a woman aged 18-30 years in good health and CMV-seronegative.

J is TRBJ1-1 and V is TRBV4-3; D remains ambiguous. Germline V lookup: CDR1 LGHNA, CDR2 YSLEER. The V end was cut by 3 bases, the J end by 1 base, with 12 bases between. The CDR3 is made up of 15 amino acids. CDR3 coding DNA: TGCGCCAGCAGCCAGGATGTGGGCCGGAACACTGAAGCTTTCTTT. Its protein is CASSQDVGRNTEAFF.

There are a few counts of this clone. V and J are TRBV11-2 and TRBJ1-1, with D perhaps matching TRBD1 (5 bases). From germline, CDR1 is SGHAT and CDR2 FQNNGV. V was trimmed by 2 bases and J by 1 base, leaving 17 bases between them. The CDR3 runs 17 residues. The CDR3, as DNA: TGTGCCAGCAGCTTACGCAGGGTTGCTCGGACGAACACTGAAGCTTTCTTT. This gives the protein CASSLRRVARTNTEAFF.

The chain joins TRBV7-3 to TRBJ2-3, with a possible D match to TRBD2 (6 bases). Germline-derived CDR1 and CDR2 are SGHTA and FQGTGA. V lost 3 bases to trimming and J lost 0 bases, with 16 bases between them. CDR3 size: 17 residues. The DNA of the CDR3 is TGTGCCAGCAGCTTGGGGGGATTCCACTCTAGCACAGATACGCAGTATTTT. This codes for CASSLGGFHSSTDTQYF.

The CDR3 DNA reads TGTGCCAGCAGCTTATCGCCCAGGAACACTGAAGCTTTCTTT. Its translation is CASSLSPRNTEAFF. The chain combines TRBV7-6 with TRBJ1-1, with unresolved D. This CDR3 is built from 14 residues. Germline CDR1 SGHVS, CDR2 FNYEAQ. V lost 2 bases and J 1 base, leaving 8 bases between the germline ends. The full variable domain, in which reference TRBV7-6 and TRBJ1-1 provide the parts outside the CDR3, is GAGVSQSPRYKVTKRGQDVALRCDPISGHVSLYWYRQALGQGPEFLTYFNYEAQQDKSGLPNDRFSAERPEGSISTLTIQRTEQRDSAMYRCASSLSPRNTEAFFGQGTRLTVV.

J is TRBJ1-2 and V is TRBV27, with D possibly being TRBD1 (6 bases). Looked up from germline, CDR1 is MNHEY and CDR2 is SMNVEV (reference sequence). CDR3 length equals 14 residues. V was trimmed by 2 bases and J by 6 bases, leaving 13 bases between them. The chain's CDR3 is CASSLIQGSHGYTF. The CDR3 coding sequence is TGTGCCAGCAGTTTAATCCAGGGGAGCCATGGCTACACCTTC.

The gene calls are TRBV19 and TRBJ1-5, with TRBD1 as a possible D gene (5 bases). V shed 7 bases and J shed 2 bases, with 12 bases lying between them. This CDR3 has 14 residues. CDR1 is LNHDA and CDR2 is SQIVND in the germline V gene (reference sequence). The DNA of the CDR3 is TGTGCCAGTAACACCGGGACTGGCAATCAGCCCCAGCATTTT. Translating it yields CASNTGTGNQPQHF. The full variable domain, its missing parts supplied by reference TRBV19 and TRBJ1-5, is DGGITQSPKYLFRKEGQNVTLSCEQNLNHDAMYWYRQDPGQGLRLIYYSQIVNDFQKGDIAEGYSVSREKKESFPLTVTSAQKNPTAFYLCASNTGTGNQPQHFGDGTRLSIL.

The rearrangement links TRBV7-2 to TRBJ1-2, with TRBD1 identical over 8 bases. CDR1 is SGHTA and CDR2 is FQGNSA in the germline V gene. Trimming cost V 6 bases and J 4 bases; bases outside gene matches: 16. The CDR3 contains 17 residues. The CDR3 region is CASRDQSPGGQAYGYTF. The CDR3 coding sequence is TGTGCCAGCAGGGACCAGAGCCCCGGGGGACAGGCCTATGGCTACACCTTC. Looking up the rest from reference TRBV7-2 and TRBJ1-2 gives the full variable domain: GAGVSQSPSNKVTEKGKDVELRCDPISGHTALYWYRQSLGQGLEFLIYFQGNSAPDKSGLPSDRFSAERTGGSVSTLTIQRTQQEDSAVYLCASRDQSPGGQAYGYTFGSGTRLTVV.

The chain recombines TRBV5-6 with TRBJ1-4; TRBD1 agrees at 10 bases. V lost 4 bases and J lost 13; bases outside the gene matches: 13. The CDR3 is made up of 15 amino acids. The germline gives CDR1 SGHDT, CDR2 YYEEEE. The CDR3 DNA is TGTGCCAGCAGCCCCCAGGACAGGGGGGCCGGGGGACTGTTTTTT. Amino acid sequence: CASSPQDRGAGGLFF.

The V and J genes are TRBV6-1 and TRBJ1-1; maybe TRBD1 (5 bases). The CDR3 length is 14 residues. Deletions cut 3 bases from V and 3 bases from J, with 11 bases between. Germline assignment: CDR1 MNHNS and CDR2 SASEGT. The CDR3 bases are TGTGCCAGCAGTGAGGGGGGATGGTACACTGAAGCTTTCTTT. Its protein is CASSEGGWYTEAFF.

The rearrangement links TRBV9 to TRBJ1-1; the D gene is possibly TRBD1 (5 bases). V lost 1 base, J lost 1 base, and 11 bases lay in between. Germline lookup yields CDR1 SGDLS and CDR2 YYNGEE. This CDR3 spans 15 amino acids. CDR3 nucleotide sequence: TGTGCCAGCAGCGTACCCGAGACAGCGAACACTGAAGCTTTCTTT. Its translation: CASSVPETANTEAFF.

The chain recombines TRBV6-4 with TRBJ2-2; 7 bases fit TRBD2. The junction had 8 bases not matched to a gene; V was cut back by 4 bases and J by 6 bases. The CDR3 sequence is 15 residues long. Germline V gene data show CDR1 as MRHNA and CDR2 as SNTAGT. The CDR3 protein is CASSASGTPAGELFF. DNA of the CDR3: TGTGCCAGCAGTGCCAGCGGGACTCCTGCCGGGGAGCTGTTTTTT.

About this clone: The identical CDR3 is also encoded by other nucleotide sequences in the sample. This chain uses TRBV27 with TRBJ1-1; unclear D gene. The CDR3 is 13 amino acids. V lost 3 bases, J lost 0 bases, and 5 bases lay in between. Germline V gene lookup returns CDR1 MNHEY and CDR2 SMNVEV (reference sequence). CDR3 coding DNA: TGTGCCAGCAGTTTTTCAGTGAACACTGAAGCTTTCTTT. This sequence encodes CASSFSVNTEAFF.

V is TRBV6-5 and J is TRBJ2-3; 7 bases agree with TRBD2. Germline V lookup: CDR1 MNHEY, CDR2 SVGAGI. Trimming cost V 0 bases and J 4 bases; bases outside gene matches: 7. The CDR3 is 16 amino acids. The DNA for the CDR3 is TGTGCCAGCAGTTACTCGTCAGGGAGGGGCGCAGATACGCAGTATTTT. This encodes CASSYSSGRGADTQYF.

The V gene is TRBV18, the J gene TRBJ1-1; TRBD1 might be the D (6 bases). CDR1 and CDR2 from the germline V gene are KGHSH and LQKENI. The V end lost 6 bases, the J end lost 4 bases, and 18 bases lay between the germline ends. This CDR3 is 15 amino acids long. The CDR3 region is CASSPGEIPSTEAFF. CDR3 DNA sequence: TGTGCCAGCTCCCCAGGGGAGATACCGAGCACTGAAGCTTTCTTT. Complete variable domain (other parts from reference TRBV18 and TRBJ1-1): NAGVMQNPRHLVRRRGQEARLRCSPMKGHSHVYWYRQLPEEGLKFMVYLQKENIIDESGMPKERFSAEFPKEGPSILRIQQVVRGDSAAYFCASSPGEIPSTEAFFGQGTRLTVV.

This sequence joins TRBV7-9 and TRBJ1-2, with D possibly being TRBD1 (6 bases). With 5 bases removed from V and 5 bases from J, the gap between germline ends came to 15 bases. The CDR3 has 14 residues. Germline-derived CDR1 and CDR2 are SEHNR and FQNEAQ (reference sequence). The CDR3 here is CASSPPRGGYGYTF. The CDR3, as DNA: TGTGCCAGCAGCCCCCCCAGGGGAGGGTATGGCTACACCTTC.

The V and J genes are TRBV12-5 and TRBJ2-3; 9 nucleotides match TRBD1. V shed 5 bases and J 7 bases; nucleotides not matched to a gene: 10. The CDR3 runs to 15 residues. CDR1 is LGHNT, CDR2 FRNRAP, per germline. CDR3 coding DNA: TGTGCTAGTGGTCCGGGACAGGGACCTAGAAATACGCAGTATTTT. Amino acid sequence: CASGPGQGPRNTQYF. The full variable domain, its missing parts supplied by reference TRBV12-5 and TRBJ2-3, is DARVTQTPRHKVTEMGQEVTMRCQPILGHNTVFWYRQTMMQGLELLAYFRNRAPLDDSGMPKDRFSAEMPDATLATLKIQPSEPRDSAVYFCASGPGQGPRNTQYFGPGTRLTVL.

The chain links TRBV7-2 to TRBJ1-2; 8 bases align to TRBD1. Germline V lookup: CDR1 SGHTA, CDR2 FQGNSA. This CDR3 is built from 14 residues. Trimming cost V 5 bases and J 5 bases; bases outside gene matches: 7. The CDR3 region is CASSTRGPEYGYTF. CDR3 in DNA: TGTGCCAGCAGCACCAGGGGGCCGGAATATGGCTACACCTTC.

The genes are TRBV6-5 and TRBJ2-1; the D is unclear. The CDR3 has 13 residues. Deletions cut 0 bases from V and 8 bases from J, with 8 bases between. Germline loops: CDR1 MNHEY, CDR2 SVGAGI. The CDR3 spells CASSYSPGDEQFF. In nucleotides, the CDR3 is TGTGCCAGCAGTTACTCCCCCGGTGATGAGCAGTTCTTC.

V is TRBV4-3 and J is TRBJ2-2; 8 nucleotides align to TRBD2. J lost 6 bases, V lost 1 base, and 7 bases had no gene match. This CDR3 contains 16 residues. CDR1 is LGHNA, CDR2 YSLEER, per germline. The CDR3 DNA reads TGCGCCAGCAGCCAAGTTAGCGGGGCTGTCCCCGGGGAGCTGTTTTTT. Translation: CASSQVSGAVPGELFF.

This chain joins TRBV4-1 and TRBJ2-3, with 8 positions matching TRBD2. Germline trimming cut 1 base from V and 2 bases from J; bases unmatched to any gene: 8. In germline, CDR1 is MGHRA, CDR2 YSYEKL. The length of the CDR3 is 17 residues. CDR3 sequence (DNA): TGCGCCAGCAGCCAAGTCGTCGCGGGGGGTTACACAGATACGCAGTATTTT. It yields the protein CASSQVVAGGYTDTQYF.

The rearrangement joins TRBV9 to TRBJ2-2, with 11 bases fitting TRBD2. Germline V gene lookup returns CDR1 SGDLS and CDR2 YYNGEE. There are 17 residues in the CDR3. J gave up 7 bases and V 3 bases, and 11 bases lay outside the gene matches. CDR3 protein: CASSGRLAGGPVGELFF. DNA for the CDR3: TGTGCCAGCAGCGGCCGGTTAGCGGGGGGGCCGGTCGGGGAGCTGTTTTTT.

The chain carries TRBV6-6 and TRBJ2-1; 10 bases map to TRBD1. After removal of 6 bases from V and 12 bases from J, the junction contained 14 bases not matched to a gene. The length of the CDR3 is 15 residues. Germline V gene lookup returns CDR1 MNHNY and CDR2 SVGAGI (reference sequence). The CDR3 DNA sequence: TGTGCCAGCAGCCCCGGGACAGGGGACTCAAATAGGCAGTTCTTC. This sequence encodes CASSPGTGDSNRQFF.

The V gene is TRBV2, the J gene TRBJ2-3; 7 nucleotides agree with TRBD2. Germline values: CDR1 SNHLY, CDR2 FYNNEI. This CDR3 contains 12 residues. With V trimmed by 10 bases and J by 6 bases, 7 bases remained unmatched. CDR3 sequence: CATRLGGDTQYF. DNA of the CDR3: TGTGCCACCCGATTGGGAGGGGATACGCAGTATTTT.